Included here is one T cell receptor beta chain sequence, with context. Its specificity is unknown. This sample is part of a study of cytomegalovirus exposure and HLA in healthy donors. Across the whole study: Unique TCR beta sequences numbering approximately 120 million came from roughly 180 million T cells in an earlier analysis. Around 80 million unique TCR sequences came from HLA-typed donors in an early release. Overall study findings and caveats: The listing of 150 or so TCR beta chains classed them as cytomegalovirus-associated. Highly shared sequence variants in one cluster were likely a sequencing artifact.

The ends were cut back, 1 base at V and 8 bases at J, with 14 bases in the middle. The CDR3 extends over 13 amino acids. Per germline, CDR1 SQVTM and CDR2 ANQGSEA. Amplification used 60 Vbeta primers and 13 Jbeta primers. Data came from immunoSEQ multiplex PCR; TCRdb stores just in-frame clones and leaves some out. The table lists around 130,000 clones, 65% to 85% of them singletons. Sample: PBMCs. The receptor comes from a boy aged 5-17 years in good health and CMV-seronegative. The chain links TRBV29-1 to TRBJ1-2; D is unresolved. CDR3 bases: TGCAGCGTTGAAGCTCAGGAAAGGTACGGCTACACCTTC. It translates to CSVEAQERYGYTF. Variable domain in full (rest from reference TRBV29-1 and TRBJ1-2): SAVISQKPSRDICQRGTSLTIQCQVDSQVTMMFWYRQQPGQSLTLIATANQGSEATYESGFVIDKFPISRPNLTFSTLTVSNMSPEDSSIYLCSVEAQERYGYTFGSGTRLTVV.